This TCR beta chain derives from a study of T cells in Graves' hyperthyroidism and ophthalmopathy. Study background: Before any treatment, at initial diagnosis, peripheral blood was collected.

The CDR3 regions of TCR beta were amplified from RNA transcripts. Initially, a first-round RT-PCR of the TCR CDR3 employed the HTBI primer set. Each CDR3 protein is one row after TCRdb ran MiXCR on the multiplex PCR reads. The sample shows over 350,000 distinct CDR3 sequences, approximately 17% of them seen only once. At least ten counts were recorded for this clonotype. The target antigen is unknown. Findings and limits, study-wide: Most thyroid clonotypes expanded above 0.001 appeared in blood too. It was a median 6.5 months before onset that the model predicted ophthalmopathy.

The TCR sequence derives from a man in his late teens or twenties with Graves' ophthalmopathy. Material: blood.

As DNA, the CDR3 is TGTGCCAGCAGTCCACGCGACAGAAGCAATGAGCAGTTCTTC. Translated, it gives CASSPRDRSNEQFF. This rearrangement joins TRBV12-3 or TRBV12-4 to TRBJ2-1; tentative D call: TRBD1 (5 bases). This CDR3 has 14 amino acids. The V and J ends lost 5 bases and 6 bases respectively, with 14 bases between them.